The next 6 T cell receptor beta chains were all read from a single sample in a study of read filtering for tumor transcriptome and immune sequencing (TCRdb year 2020). Sequencing was performed on an Illumina HiSeq 4000. The Immunoverse kit was used to build TCR libraries from 400 to 500 ng RNA, with molecular barcoded adaptors covering alpha/delta and beta/gamma chains. Using fastp at Q25 and MiXCR, TCRdb reprocessed the public reads and kept productive beta chains. Identical CDR3 protein sequences are pooled into one entry, listed with their most common genes and DNA. The sample records about 90,000 distinct CDR3 sequences, approximately 13% of which are singletons. The top ten constitute about 15% of the sample. Sequences were obtained from a population of CD138-negative cells sorted from bone marrow. The cell subset or site label, read with the paper, signifies: bone marrow mononuclear cells depleted of CD138+ plasma/myeloma cells by negative magnetic selection. These receptors all stem from a donor aged 40 or older with multiple myeloma.

Worth noting for this clonotype: A junction end diverges from the germline sequence, so it may reflect a read error. The chain uses TRBV20-1 and TRBJ1-2, with D possibly TRBD1 on 5 matching bases. This CDR3 contains 16 residues. Per germline, CDR1 DFQATT and CDR2 SNEGSKA (reference sequence). The CDR3 DNA reads as TGCAGTGCTAGAGACATTCAGCCGGGACTAGACTATGGCCACACCTTC. It is translated as CSARDIQPGLDYGHTF.

The chain employs TRBV2 and TRBJ2-3; possibly TRBD2 for D (5 bases). This CDR3 has 15 residues. From germline, CDR1 is SNHLY and CDR2 FYNNEI. V was pared by 5 bases and J by 2 bases, with 14 bases between. The CDR3 sequence is CASSLSGGPTDTQYF. CDR3 coding DNA: TGTGCCAGCAGTTTATCCGGAGGTCCCACAGATACGCAGTATTTT.

This clonotype showed up just a few times. A read error may be the cause here, since a much bigger clone is one base away. The chain employs TRBV12-5 and TRBJ2-1; a possible D gene is TRBD2 (6 bases). Germline V gene lookup returns CDR1 LGHNT and CDR2 FRNRAP. The CDR3 runs 12 residues. The CDR3: CASGPGGYELFF. Here the CDR3 DNA reads TGTGCTAGTGGTCCTGGGGGGTATGAGCTGTTCTTC.

There are a few counts of this clonotype. A much larger clonotype is one base distant, so this may be a read error. The chain combines TRBV7-9 with TRBJ2-3; D is undetermined. CDR1 is SEHNR, CDR2 FQNEAQ, per germline (reference sequence). The CDR3 runs 15 residues. Here the CDR3 DNA reads TGTGCCTGCAGCCCTTCCACGGCTTCCACAGATACGCAGTATTTT. Amino acids: CACSPSTASTDTQYF.

This clonotype appeared many times. The V call is TRBV15, the J call TRBJ2-2, with D hard to call. Trimming stripped 7 bases from V and 5 bases from J, with 11 bases between. Germline-derived CDR1 and CDR2 are LNHNV and YYDKDF (reference sequence). The CDR3 has 13 amino acids. CDR3 nucleotide sequence: TGTGCCACCACCGACACCCCAACCGGGGAGCTGTTTTTT. This sequence encodes CATTDTPTGELFF. Supplemented by reference TRBV15 and TRBJ2-2, the full variable domain reads DAMVIQNPRYQVTQFGKPVTLSCSQTLNHNVMYWYQQKSSQAPKLLFHYYDKDFNNEADTPDNFQSRRPNTSFCFLDIRSPGLGDTAMYLCATTDTPTGELFFGEGSRLTVL.

This clonotype was picked up many times. The J gene is TRBJ2-1, the V gene TRBV10-3, with TRBD2 as a possible D gene (7 bases). Germline CDR1 reads ENHRY; CDR2 reads SYGVKD. This CDR3 contains 13 residues. CDR3 residues: CAIRGGEDNEMFF. The CDR3 nucleotides read TGTGCAATAAGGGGGGGTGAAGATAACGAGATGTTCTTC.